This entry lists 32 T cell receptor beta chains sequenced from one sample in a study of T cells after yellow fever vaccination. TCRdb used MiXCR to reprocess the 5' RACE reads, holding one entry per CDR3 protein. Among hundreds of thousands of distinct CDR3 sequences listed, under 9% were seen once. The material sequenced was CD4+ T cells sorted from PBMCs, taken 5 days after the yellow fever booster vaccination. Receptor source: a man aged 18 to 35 who received the YFV17D yellow fever vaccine.

Many counts were recorded for this clonotype. The J gene is TRBJ2-3, the V gene TRBV7-2, with a possible D match to TRBD2 (5 bases). This CDR3 has 11 residues. The V end was cut by 5 bases, the J end by 7 bases, with 7 bases between. The germline gives CDR1 SGHTA, CDR2 FQGNSA. CDR3 nucleotide sequence: TGTGCCAGCAGCCCGGGGTATACGCAGTATTTT. Its translation is CASSPGYTQYF.

The V and J genes are TRBV7-3 and TRBJ2-2; D tentatively reads TRBD1 or TRBD2 (5 bases each). V was pared by 5 bases and J by 8 bases, with 9 bases between. Looked up from germline, CDR1 is SGHTA and CDR2 is FQGTGA. This CDR3 contains 12 residues. The CDR3 sequence: CASSGDAGELFF. For the CDR3, the DNA is TGTGCCAGCAGCGGGGACGCTGGGGAGCTGTTTTTT.

V and J are TRBV20-1 and TRBJ2-3, with no clear D. The CDR3 totals 15 residues. The ends were cut back, 0 bases at V and 2 bases at J, with 12 bases in the middle. The V gene's germline CDR1 is DFQATT and CDR2 SNEGSKA (reference sequence). DNA for the CDR3: TGCAGTGCTAGAGATAAGAGGAGATCCACAGATACGCAGTATTTT. It specifies CSARDKRRSTDTQYF.

This rearrangement joins TRBV6-6 to TRBJ2-3; TRBD2 aligns across 14 bases. CDR3 length: 18 amino acids. V was pared by 6 bases and J by 0 bases, with 8 bases of the junction left unmatched. CDR1 MNHNY and CDR2 SVGAGI come from the germline V gene (reference sequence). The DNA for the CDR3 is TGTGCCAGCAGACAAGGACTAGCGGGGGGCCTAAGCACAGATACGCAGTATTTT. Encoded protein: CASRQGLAGGLSTDTQYF.

A few counts support this clonotype. The chain links TRBV3-1 to TRBJ1-2; D gene uncertain. The germline V gene has CDR1 LGHDT and CDR2 YNNKEL (reference sequence). The CDR3 is 13 amino acids. Trimming took off 2 bases at V and 7 bases at J, with 11 bases between the two ends. CDR3 in amino acids: CASSQRRSGGYTF. The CDR3 nucleotides read TGTGCCAGCAGCCAAAGACGGTCGGGTGGCTACACCTTC.

The gene calls are TRBV4-3 and TRBJ2-5, with D unclear. V was shortened by 0 bases and J by 4 bases, with 9 bases between the two germline ends. The length of the CDR3 is 14 residues. CDR1 is LGHNA, CDR2 YSLEER, per germline. CDR3 sequence (DNA): TGCGCCAGCAGCCAAGATAGACATCGAGAGACCCAGTACTTC. It codes for CASSQDRHRETQYF.

The sample holds many counts of this clonotype. The chain joins TRBV5-1 to TRBJ2-2; 10 nucleotides agree with TRBD2. The CDR3 covers 18 residues. Germline V gene lookup returns CDR1 SGHRS and CDR2 YFSETQ. The V gene end was trimmed by 0 bases and the J gene end by 0 bases; junction bases not matched to a gene: 5. This CDR3 is CASSLALAGATNTGELFF. CDR3 in DNA: TGCGCCAGCAGCTTGGCCCTAGCGGGGGCCACGAACACCGGGGAGCTGTTTTTT. Using reference TRBV5-1 and TRBJ2-2 for the parts outside the CDR3, the full variable domain is KAGVTQTPRYLIKTRGQQVTLSCSPISGHRSVSWYQQTPGQGLQFLFEYFSETQRNKGNFPGRFSGRQFSNSRSEMNVSTLELGDSALYLCASSLALAGATNTGELFFGEGSRLTVL.

The chain combines TRBV28 with TRBJ1-1; D not certain. From germline, CDR1 is MDHEN and CDR2 SYDVKM. V was shortened by 2 bases and J by 0 bases, with 7 bases between the two germline ends. CDR3 length: 14 amino acids. The CDR3 is CASSLQTLNTEAFF. Written as DNA, the CDR3 is TGTGCCAGCAGTTTACAGACCCTGAACACTGAAGCTTTCTTT.

This clonotype was seen only a few times. The chain uses TRBV3-1 and TRBJ2-5; TRBD2 matches 9 bases. Losses at the gene ends were 1 base for V and 1 base for J; bases not matched to a gene: 7. The CDR3 length is 17 residues. The germline CDR1 and CDR2 sequences are LGHDT and YNNKEL (reference sequence). For the CDR3, the DNA is TGTGCCAGCAGCCAAGGATTCGAGCGGGGGGCCCAAGAGACCCAGTACTTC. This encodes CASSQGFERGAQETQYF.

The gene calls are TRBV30 and TRBJ1-3; D gene unclear. The CDR3 is 12 amino acids. V was shortened by 2 bases and J by 4 bases, with 6 bases between the two germline ends. Germline loops: CDR1 GTSNPN, CDR2 SVGIG (reference sequence). CDR3 sequence reads: CAWSLWGNTIYF. In nucleotides, the CDR3 is TGTGCCTGGAGTTTGTGGGGAAACACCATATATTTT. Based on the CDR3 plus reference TRBV30 and TRBJ1-3, the full variable domain is SQTIHQWPATLVQPVGSPLSLECTVEGTSNPNLYWYRQAAGRGLQLLFYSVGIGQISSEVPQNLSASRPQDRQFILSSKKLLLSDSGFYLCAWSLWGNTIYFGEGSWLTVV.

This clonotype was counted a few times. The chain combines TRBV19 with TRBJ2-6; D remains unclear. CDR1 is LNHDA and CDR2 is SQIVND in the germline V gene (reference sequence). The CDR3 is 13 residues long. V was shortened by 3 bases and J by 6 bases, with 6 bases between the two germline ends. This chain's CDR3 is CASSMWEANVLTF. CDR3 DNA: TGTGCCAGTAGTATGTGGGAGGCCAACGTCCTGACTTTC. Complete variable domain (other parts from reference TRBV19 and TRBJ2-6): DGGITQSPKYLFRKEGQNVTLSCEQNLNHDAMYWYRQDPGQGLRLIYYSQIVNDFQKGDIAEGYSVSREKKESFPLTVTSAQKNPTAFYLCASSMWEANVLTFGAGSRLTVL.

V usage is TRBV18 and J usage is TRBJ2-7; D might be TRBD2 (6 bases). V was cut by 3 bases and J by 5 bases, with 17 bases left in between. Germline-derived CDR1 and CDR2 are KGHSH and LQKENI. The CDR3 is 15 amino acids. This CDR3 is CASSPPDHRGNEQYF. CDR3 sequence (DNA): TGTGCCAGCTCACCTCCTGATCACCGGGGGAACGAGCAGTACTTC. The entire variable domain, with the rest obtained from reference TRBV18 and TRBJ2-7, is as follows: NAGVMQNPRHLVRRRGQEARLRCSPMKGHSHVYWYRQLPEEGLKFMVYLQKENIIDESGMPKERFSAEFPKEGPSILRIQQVVRGDSAAYFCASSPPDHRGNEQYFGPGTRLTVT.

The rearrangement joins TRBV5-1 to TRBJ2-1, with D uncertain. The CDR3 consists of 14 residues. The V end was cut by 0 bases, the J end by 0 bases, with 4 bases between. CDR1 is SGHRS, CDR2 YFSETQ, per germline. CDR3 residues: CASSLVPSYNEQFF. The CDR3 nucleotides read TGCGCCAGCAGCTTGGTACCCTCCTACAATGAGCAGTTCTTC. Supplemented by reference TRBV5-1 and TRBJ2-1, the full variable domain reads KAGVTQTPRYLIKTRGQQVTLSCSPISGHRSVSWYQQTPGQGLQFLFEYFSETQRNKGNFPGRFSGRQFSNSRSEMNVSTLELGDSALYLCASSLVPSYNEQFFGPGTRLTVL.

The chain couples TRBV6-2 or TRBV6-3 to TRBJ1-1; D is perhaps TRBD1 (5 bases). The CDR3 has 14 amino acids. V was cut by 4 bases and J by 1 base, with 10 bases left in between. CDR1 is MNHEY, CDR2 SVGEGT, per germline. CDR3: CASSSRVGNTEAFF. The CDR3 DNA is TGTGCCAGCAGTTCCAGGGTAGGGAACACTGAAGCTTTCTTT.

This clonotype was seen a handful of times. This rearrangement joins TRBV20-1 to TRBJ2-7, with a possible D match to TRBD2 (7 bases). This CDR3 is 17 amino acids long. Germline values: CDR1 DFQATT, CDR2 SNEGSKA (reference sequence). Trimming removed 5 bases from V and 0 bases from J, with 23 bases in between. CDR3 DNA sequence: TGCAGTGCTCTCTGGGGGGGGCGTCGATTGGGCTCCTACGAGCAGTACTTC. Translation gives CSALWGGRRLGSYEQYF.

V usage is TRBV5-1 and J usage is TRBJ2-7, with a weak D call TRBD2 (5 bases). The CDR3 has 13 amino acids. V lost 0 bases, J lost 6 bases, and 10 bases lay in between. Germline values: CDR1 SGHRS, CDR2 YFSETQ. The CDR3 sequence: CASSLAGVSEQYF. The CDR3 bases are TGCGCCAGCAGCTTGGCCGGGGTTAGCGAGCAGTACTTC.

The V gene is TRBV12-3 or TRBV12-4, the J gene TRBJ2-7; 9 bases are a match to TRBD2. The J segment lost 11 bases and the V segment lost 3 bases, leaving 5 bases of the junction unmatched. This CDR3 comprises 12 residues. The CDR3 is CASSFAGGEKYV. CDR3 coding DNA: TGTGCCAGCAGTTTTGCGGGGGGGGAGAAGTACGTC.

This clonotype has a handful of counts. The gene calls are TRBV11-2 and TRBJ2-1; D is undetermined. Germline CDR1 and CDR2: SGHAT and FQNNGV. Trimming pared 0 bases from V and 4 bases from J, leaving 7 bases between. The CDR3 has 14 residues. The DNA for the CDR3 is TGTGCCAGCAGCTTAGAGGAATCGTACAATGAGCAGTTCTTC. It specifies CASSLEESYNEQFF.

This clonotype showed up just once. The V call is TRBV24-1, the J call TRBJ2-1, with 11 bases that match TRBD1. This CDR3 comprises 15 residues. The ends lost 4 bases at V and 5 bases at J; junction bases unmatched: 3. Germline V gene sequence: CDR1 KGHDR, CDR2 SFDVKD. CDR3 residues: CATSDAGQGDNEQFF. In DNA form, the CDR3 reads TGTGCCACCAGTGACGCGGGACAGGGGGACAATGAGCAGTTCTTC.

V is TRBV6-5 and J is TRBJ1-2, with D possibly being TRBD1 (6 bases). CDR1 and CDR2 from the germline V gene are MNHEY and SVGAGI. This CDR3 has 15 amino acids. Trimming cost V 5 bases and J 0 bases, with 13 bases left between them. CDR3 in amino acids: CASSPGVGANYGYTF. CDR3 in DNA: TGTGCCAGCAGTCCAGGGGTAGGCGCTAACTATGGCTACACCTTC.

This clonotype was seen at least ten times. V usage is TRBV6-5 and J usage is TRBJ2-3, with TRBD2 matching 15 bases. The germline V gene encodes CDR1 MNHEY and CDR2 SVGAGI. This CDR3 has 17 residues. The ends lost 5 bases at V and 0 bases at J; junction bases unmatched: 3. For the CDR3, the DNA is TGTGCCAGCAGTAAGGGACTAGCGGGGGGAAGCACAGATACGCAGTATTTT. Its translation is CASSKGLAGGSTDTQYF.

This clonotype was picked up a small number of times. The CDR3 sequence: CASSLYLLGRRNEQFF. CDR3 coding DNA: TGTGCCAGCAGCTTATACCTCCTCGGCAGGCGCAATGAGCAGTTCTTC. The chain employs TRBV11-2 and TRBJ2-1; no clear D. V was cut by 2 bases and J by 6 bases, with 17 bases left in between. Germline V lookup: CDR1 SGHAT, CDR2 FQNNGV. CDR3 length: 16 amino acids. Variable domain in full (rest from reference TRBV11-2 and TRBJ2-1): EAGVAQSPRYKIIEKRQSVAFWCNPISGHATLYWYQQILGQGPKLLIQFQNNGVVDDSQLPKDRFSAERLKGVDSTLKIQPAKLEDSAVYLCASSLYLLGRRNEQFFGPGTRLTVL.

This clonotype was counted at least ten times. The chain recombines TRBV2 with TRBJ1-5, with unresolved D. Germline CDR1 is SNHLY and CDR2 is FYNNEI. Trimming left V 6 bases short and J 0 bases short, with 6 bases between. The CDR3 length is 13 residues. CDR3 residues: CASSTLSNQPQHF. The CDR3 DNA reads TGTGCCAGCAGCACCCTTAGCAATCAGCCCCAGCATTTT. The full variable domain, in which reference TRBV2 and TRBJ1-5 provide the parts outside the CDR3, is EPEVTQTPSHQVTQMGQEVILRCVPISNHLYFYWYRQILGQKVEFLVSFYNNEISEKSEIFDDQFSVERPDGSNFTLKIRSTKLEDSAMYFCASSTLSNQPQHFGDGTRLSIL.

In its sample, this clonotype was seen many times. This chain's CDR3 is CASSLNAGPLTDTQYF. The CDR3 nucleotides are TGCGCCAGCAGCTTGAACGCGGGGCCCCTCACAGATACGCAGTATTTT. V gene TRBV5-1 combines with J gene TRBJ2-3; TRBD2 might be the D (6 bases). The CDR3 covers 16 residues. The germline CDR1 and CDR2 sequences are SGHRS and YFSETQ. With 1 base removed from V and 2 bases from J, the gap between germline ends came to 14 bases.

The chain employs TRBV18 and TRBJ1-1; D is perhaps TRBD1 (5 bases). Trimming pared 2 bases from V and 6 bases from J, leaving 16 bases between. The length of the CDR3 is 15 residues. CDR1 is KGHSH and CDR2 is LQKENI in the germline V gene. In DNA form, the CDR3 reads TGTGCCAGCTCACCAACATTTCGGGGAGGGGCTGAAGCTTTCTTT. It yields the protein CASSPTFRGGAEAFF.

In its sample, this clonotype was seen a few times. This chain links TRBV28 with TRBJ2-5; the D is unclear. CDR3 length: 14 residues. CDR1 and CDR2 (germline): MDHEN, SYDVKM. The germline V and J ends were trimmed by 8 bases and 5 bases, with 18 bases remaining between them. The CDR3 protein is CASSLWGFEETQYF. The CDR3 nucleotides read TGTGCCAGCTCCCTGTGGGGTTTTGAGGAGACCCAGTACTTC.

The chain combines TRBV5-4 with TRBJ1-1; possible D gene TRBD1, 6 bases. CDR3 length: 13 amino acids. V was cut by 4 bases and J by 5 bases, with 12 bases left in between. Per germline, CDR1 SGHNT and CDR2 YYREEE (reference sequence). In DNA form, the CDR3 reads TGTGCCAGCAGCGGTCACAGGGAGACTGAAGCTTTCTTT. Encoded protein: CASSGHRETEAFF. Based on the CDR3 plus reference TRBV5-4 and TRBJ1-1, the full variable domain is ETGVTQSPTHLIKTRGQQVTLRCSSQSGHNTVSWYQQALGQGPQFIFQYYREEENGRGNFPPRFSGLQFPNYSSELNVNALELDDSALYLCASSGHRETEAFFGQGTRLTVV.

J is TRBJ2-3 and V is TRBV5-6; TRBD2 matches at 7 bases. The CDR3 length is 15 residues. Germline V gene lookup returns CDR1 SGHDT and CDR2 YYEEEE. V dropped 1 base and J dropped 0; count of bases not matched to a gene: 2. The CDR3 region is CASSLFSGSTDTQYF. In nucleotides, the CDR3 is TGTGCCAGCAGCTTGTTTAGCGGGAGCACAGATACGCAGTATTTT. The full variable domain, completed using reference TRBV5-6 and TRBJ2-3, is DAGVTQSPTHLIKTRGQQVTLRCSPKSGHDTVSWYQQALGQGPQFIFQYYEEEERQRGNFPDRFSGHQFPNYSSELNVNALLLGDSALYLCASSLFSGSTDTQYFGPGTRLTVL.

V usage is TRBV7-9 and J usage is TRBJ1-4; D is uncertain. Trimming took 4 bases from V and 2 from J, leaving 8 bases between them. The germline gives CDR1 SEHNR, CDR2 FQNEAQ (reference sequence). The CDR3 loop spans 14 amino acids. CDR3 bases: TGTGCCAGCAGCTCAGGAGGCACTAATGAAAAACTGTTTTTT. It translates to CASSSGGTNEKLFF.

CDR3 residues: CASSQVRWTEYNEQFF. As DNA, the CDR3 is TGTGCCAGCAGCCAAGTTAGGTGGACAGAATACAATGAGCAGTTCTTC. The chain employs TRBV14 and TRBJ2-1, with D possibly being TRBD1 (6 bases). Germline V gene sequence: CDR1 SGHDN, CDR2 FVKESK. V was pared by 1 base and J by 4 bases, with 14 bases between. The CDR3 is 16 residues long.

The gene calls are TRBV27 and TRBJ1-2; 9 bases match TRBD1. The CDR3 runs 13 residues. The V and J ends lost 6 bases and 4 bases, in that order; junction bases with no gene match: 3. Germline V gives CDR1 MNHEY, CDR2 SMNVEV (reference sequence). Written as DNA, the CDR3 is TGTGCCAGCAGACCGACAGGGGGCTATGGCTACACCTTC. Translated: CASRPTGGYGYTF.

A word on this clonotype: A much larger clone is a single base away; this may be a read error. The chain employs TRBV6-2 or TRBV6-3 and TRBJ2-3; no reliable D call. This CDR3 has 11 residues. V was shortened by 5 bases and J by 5 bases, with 5 bases between the two germline ends. Looked up from germline, CDR1 is MNHEY and CDR2 is SVGEGT. The CDR3 region is CASSNGDTQYF. CDR3 DNA sequence: TGTGCCAGCAGTAATGGAGATACGCAGTATTTT.